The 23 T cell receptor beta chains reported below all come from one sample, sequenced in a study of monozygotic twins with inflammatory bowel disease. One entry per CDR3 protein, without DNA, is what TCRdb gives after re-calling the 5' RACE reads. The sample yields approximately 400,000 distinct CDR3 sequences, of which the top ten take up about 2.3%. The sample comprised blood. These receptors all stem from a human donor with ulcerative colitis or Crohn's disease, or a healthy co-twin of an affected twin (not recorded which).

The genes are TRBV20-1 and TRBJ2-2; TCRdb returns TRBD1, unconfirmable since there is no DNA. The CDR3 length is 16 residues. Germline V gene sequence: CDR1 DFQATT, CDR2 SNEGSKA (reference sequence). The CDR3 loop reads CSATSYRGENTGELFF.

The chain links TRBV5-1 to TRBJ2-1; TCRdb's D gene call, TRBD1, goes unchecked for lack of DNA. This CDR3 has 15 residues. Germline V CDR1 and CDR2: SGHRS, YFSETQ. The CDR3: CASSQQGATYNEQFF.

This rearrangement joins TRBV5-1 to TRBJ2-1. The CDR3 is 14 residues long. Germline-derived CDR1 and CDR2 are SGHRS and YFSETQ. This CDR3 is CASSLYPAGSEQFF. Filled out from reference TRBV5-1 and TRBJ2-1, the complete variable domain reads KAGVTQTPRYLIKTRGQQVTLSCSPISGHRSVSWYQQTPGQGLQFLFEYFSETQRNKGNFPGRFSGRQFSNSRSEMNVSTLELGDSALYLCASSLYPAGSEQFFGPGTRLTVL.

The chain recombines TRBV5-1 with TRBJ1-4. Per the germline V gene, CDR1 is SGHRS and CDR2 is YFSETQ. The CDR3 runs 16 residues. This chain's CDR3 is CASSSQHSLPNEKLFF.

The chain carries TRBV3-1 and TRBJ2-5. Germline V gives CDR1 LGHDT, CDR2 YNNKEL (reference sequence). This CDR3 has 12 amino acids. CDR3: CASRGGQGTQYF.

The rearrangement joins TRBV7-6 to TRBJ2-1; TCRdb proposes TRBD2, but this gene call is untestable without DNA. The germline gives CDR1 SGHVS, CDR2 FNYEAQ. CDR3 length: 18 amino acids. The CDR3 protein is CASSPVGTSGGRYNDQFF.

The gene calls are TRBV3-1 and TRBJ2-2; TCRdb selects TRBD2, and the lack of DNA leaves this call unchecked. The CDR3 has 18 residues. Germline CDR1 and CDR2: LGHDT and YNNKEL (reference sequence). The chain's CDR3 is CASSHTSGRWPNTGELFF. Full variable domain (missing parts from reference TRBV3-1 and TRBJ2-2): DTAVSQTPKYLVTQMGNDKSIKCEQNLGHDTMYWYKQDSKKFLKIMFSYNNKELIINETVPNRFSPKSPDKAHLNLHINSLELGDSAVYFCASSHTSGRWPNTGELFFGEGSRLTVL.

The CDR3 sequence is CASSSSTRTEAFF. The chain couples TRBV12-3 or TRBV12-4 to TRBJ1-1. The CDR3 has 13 amino acids.

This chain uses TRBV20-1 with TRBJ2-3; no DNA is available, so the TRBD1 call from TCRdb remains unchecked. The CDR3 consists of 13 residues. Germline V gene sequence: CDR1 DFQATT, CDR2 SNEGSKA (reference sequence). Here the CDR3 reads CSAAGTGLDTQYF.

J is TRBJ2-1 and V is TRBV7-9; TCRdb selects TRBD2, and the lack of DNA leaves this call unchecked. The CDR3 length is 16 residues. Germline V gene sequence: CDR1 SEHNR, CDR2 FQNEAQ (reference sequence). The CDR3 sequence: CASSFQTSGGSGEQFF.

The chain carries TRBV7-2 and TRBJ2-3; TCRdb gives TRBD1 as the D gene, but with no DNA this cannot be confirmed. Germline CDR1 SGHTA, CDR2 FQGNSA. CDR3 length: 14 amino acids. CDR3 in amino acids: CASRRDRGPDTQYF.

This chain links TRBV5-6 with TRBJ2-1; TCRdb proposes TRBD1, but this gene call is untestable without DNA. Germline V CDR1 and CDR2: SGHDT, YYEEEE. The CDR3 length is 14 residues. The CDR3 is CASQRDSVTGEQFF.

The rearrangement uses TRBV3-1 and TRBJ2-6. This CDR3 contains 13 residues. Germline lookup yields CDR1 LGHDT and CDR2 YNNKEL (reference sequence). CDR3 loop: CATGLSGANVLTF.

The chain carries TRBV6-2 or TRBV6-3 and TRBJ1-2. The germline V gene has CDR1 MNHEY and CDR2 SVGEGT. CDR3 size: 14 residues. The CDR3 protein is CASSPGLLRIGYTF.

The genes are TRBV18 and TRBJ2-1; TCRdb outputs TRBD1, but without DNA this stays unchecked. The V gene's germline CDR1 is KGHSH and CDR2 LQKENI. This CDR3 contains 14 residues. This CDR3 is CASLGGRTNNEQFF.

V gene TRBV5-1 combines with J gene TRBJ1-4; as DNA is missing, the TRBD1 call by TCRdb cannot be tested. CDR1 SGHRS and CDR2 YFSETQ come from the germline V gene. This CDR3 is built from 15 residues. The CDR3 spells CASSLAEGAREKLFF.

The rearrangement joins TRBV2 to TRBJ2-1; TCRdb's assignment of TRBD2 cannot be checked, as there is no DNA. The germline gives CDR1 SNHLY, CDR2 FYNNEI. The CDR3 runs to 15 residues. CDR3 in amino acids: CASSADGGGAREQFF.

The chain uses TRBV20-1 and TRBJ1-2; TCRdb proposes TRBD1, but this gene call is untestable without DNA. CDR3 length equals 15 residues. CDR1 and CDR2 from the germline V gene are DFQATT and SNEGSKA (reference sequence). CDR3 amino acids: CSATRAGVRLYGYTF.

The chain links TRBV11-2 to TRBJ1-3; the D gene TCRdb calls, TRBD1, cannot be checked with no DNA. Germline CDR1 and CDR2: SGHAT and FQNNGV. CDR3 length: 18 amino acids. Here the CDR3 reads CASSLRTVPTYSGNTIYF.

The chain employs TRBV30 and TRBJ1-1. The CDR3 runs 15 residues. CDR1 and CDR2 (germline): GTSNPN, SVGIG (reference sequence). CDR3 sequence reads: CAWSVNARGNTEAFF.

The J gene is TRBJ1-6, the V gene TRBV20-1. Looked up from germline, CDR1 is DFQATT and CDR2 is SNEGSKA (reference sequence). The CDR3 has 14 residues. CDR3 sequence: CSARDYLMPSPLHF.

This CDR3 is CASSPPAVAGYNEQFF. This chain links TRBV4-1 with TRBJ2-1; TCRdb indicates TRBD2, and absent DNA this call remains unverified. The germline gives CDR1 MGHRA, CDR2 YSYEKL. The CDR3 extends over 16 amino acids.

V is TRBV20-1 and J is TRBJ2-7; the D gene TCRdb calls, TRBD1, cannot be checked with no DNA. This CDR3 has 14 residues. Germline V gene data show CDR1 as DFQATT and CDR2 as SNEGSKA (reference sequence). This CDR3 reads CSALTGQAPYEQYF.